One sample yielded the 29 T cell receptor beta chains listed below, sequenced in a study of T cell repertoires in cytomegalovirus infection. MiXCR, run by TCRdb on the reads, gives a single entry per CDR3 protein. This table has 200,000 to 300,000 distinct CDR3 sequences, roughly 6.5% appearing once. Sequenced input: PBMCs. Every receptor here comes from a human donor in good health (CMV status not recorded). Some clones in this sample may be carry-over from other donors' samples.

As regards this clonotype: This could be a read error, since a much larger clone is one nucleotide away. V usage is TRBV12-3 or TRBV12-4 and J usage is TRBJ1-5; tentative D call: TRBD1 (6 bases). The CDR3 consists of 17 residues. Trimming took off 0 bases at V and 1 base at J, with 13 bases between the two ends. In DNA, the CDR3 is TGTGCCAGCAGTTTAGCGATGGGAGGGACAAGCAATCAGCCCCAGCATTTT. Amino acids: CASSLAMGGTSNQPQHF.

This clonotype was detected a few times. This chain connects TRBV6-2 or TRBV6-3 to TRBJ1-1, with 7 bases identical to TRBD1. Trimming at V came to 6 bases and at J to 0 bases, leaving 4 bases not matched to a gene. From germline, CDR1 is MNHEY and CDR2 SVGEGT. The CDR3 length is 14 residues. CDR3 sequence (DNA): TGTGCCAGCAGGGACAGGCTACTGAACACTGAAGCTTTCTTT. This sequence encodes CASRDRLLNTEAFF.

This clonotype was counted ten times or more. The J gene is TRBJ1-5, the V gene TRBV11-2; maybe TRBD1 (5 bases). Germline lookup yields CDR1 SGHAT and CDR2 FQNNGV. The CDR3 is 15 amino acids. V was shortened by 0 bases and J by 3 bases, with 9 bases between the two germline ends. CDR3 sequence (DNA): TGTGCCAGCAGCTTAGATGGGGGGGACAATCAGCCCCAGCATTTT. It codes for CASSLDGGDNQPQHF.

This clonotype showed up just once. The chain employs TRBV6-8 and TRBJ2-1; TRBD2 matches 12 bases. The CDR3 has 14 amino acids. Germline V gives CDR1 MNHGY, CDR2 SAAAGT. Unmatched junction bases numbered 3, after V lost 6 bases and J lost 6 bases. This chain's CDR3 is CASRGLAGPNEQFF. The DNA for the CDR3 is TGTGCCAGCAGGGGACTAGCGGGTCCCAATGAGCAGTTCTTC.

This clonotype came up many times. The genes are TRBV7-9 and TRBJ2-7; 12 positions match TRBD2. The germline V gene has CDR1 SEHNR and CDR2 FQNEAQ (reference sequence). Trimming removed 8 bases from V and 6 bases from J; junction bases left unmatched: 5. This CDR3 has 13 amino acids. Written as DNA, the CDR3 is TGTGCCAGCGCCGGACTAGCGGGGAGCGAGCAGTACTTC. Protein: CASAGLAGSEQYF.

This clonotype has at least ten counts. The rearrangement links TRBV5-4 to TRBJ2-2, with TRBD1 identical over 12 bases. Germline assignment: CDR1 SGHNT and CDR2 YYREEE (reference sequence). The CDR3 spans 18 residues. Trimming at V came to 2 bases and at J to 5 bases, leaving 10 bases not matched to a gene. The CDR3 is CASSFPAGQGARTGELFF. Written as DNA, the CDR3 is TGTGCCAGCAGCTTTCCCGCGGGACAGGGGGCGCGGACCGGGGAGCTGTTTTTT. Full variable domain (rest looked up from reference TRBV5-4 and TRBJ2-2): ETGVTQSPTHLIKTRGQQVTLRCSSQSGHNTVSWYQQALGQGPQFIFQYYREEENGRGNFPPRFSGLQFPNYSSELNVNALELDDSALYLCASSFPAGQGARTGELFFGEGSRLTVL.

This clonotype appeared many times. J is TRBJ2-5 and V is TRBV6-2 or TRBV6-3, with unresolved D. The CDR3 sequence is 14 residues long. CDR1 is MNHEY, CDR2 SVGEGT, per germline. V was trimmed by 0 bases and J by 3 bases, leaving 8 bases between them. The CDR3 reads CASSYSLVEETQYF. CDR3 in DNA: TGTGCCAGCAGTTACTCTTTGGTAGAAGAGACCCAGTACTTC.

Many counts were recorded for this clonotype. The V and J genes are TRBV12-3 or TRBV12-4 and TRBJ2-2, with TRBD1 identical over 10 bases. This CDR3 has 15 amino acids. Trimming removed 10 bases from V and 5 bases from J; junction bases left unmatched: 10. The CDR3 sequence: CATKRTGGGTGELFF. Here the CDR3 DNA reads TGTGCCACTAAGAGGACAGGGGGAGGAACCGGGGAGCTGTTTTTT.

This clonotype was recorded at least ten times. J is TRBJ2-7 and V is TRBV12-3 or TRBV12-4; D is ambiguous. This CDR3 contains 15 residues. V gave up 4 bases and J gave up 2 bases, with 15 bases separating them. The CDR3 loop reads CASSWNVISTYEQYF. The CDR3 DNA follows: TGTGCCAGCAGTTGGAACGTGATCTCTACCTACGAGCAGTACTTC.

This clonotype was counted many times. V and J are TRBV7-2 and TRBJ1-1; perhaps TRBD1 as D (5 bases). Germline V gene lookup returns CDR1 SGHTA and CDR2 FQGNSA. Trimming cost V 1 base and J 5 bases, with 14 bases left between them. The CDR3 runs 15 residues. CDR3 sequence: CASSLGRGAGTEAFF. The CDR3 coding sequence is TGTGCCAGCAGCTTAGGAAGGGGTGCAGGGACTGAAGCTTTCTTT.

This clonotype was found many times. CDR3 nucleotide sequence: TGTGCCAGCAGTTACTCGGAGTGGGGCACTGAAGCTTTCTTT. As protein: CASSYSEWGTEAFF. The V and J genes are TRBV6-6 and TRBJ1-1; D is undetermined. The CDR3 length is 14 residues. Looked up from germline, CDR1 is MNHNY and CDR2 is SVGAGI (reference sequence). The ends were cut back, 0 bases at V and 4 bases at J, with 9 bases in the middle.

This clonotype occurred many times. The chain carries TRBV7-2 and TRBJ2-2, with 9 bases aligning to TRBD1. CDR1 and CDR2 (germline): SGHTA, FQGNSA. V dropped 5 bases and J dropped 2; count of bases not matched to a gene: 6. The CDR3 sequence is 16 residues long. The CDR3 nucleotides read TGTGCCAGCAGCCCGCCGGGACAGGGTAACACCGGGGAGCTGTTTTTT. As protein: CASSPPGQGNTGELFF.

At least ten counts were recorded for this clonotype. The chain carries TRBV19 and TRBJ1-5; D call uncertain. Between the trimmed V and J ends, which lost 8 bases and 6 bases, there was a span of 14 bases. Germline CDR1 and CDR2: LNHDA and SQIVND (reference sequence). The CDR3 sequence is 13 residues long. The CDR3 DNA is TGTGCCAGTGAGGAGGGAAGTGGTCAGCCCCAGCATTTT. Translation: CASEEGSGQPQHF.

This clonotype was counted at least ten times. V gene TRBV7-9 combines with J gene TRBJ2-1; D not resolved. The CDR3 contains 13 residues. Trimming cost V 4 bases and J 8 bases, with 12 bases left between them. In germline, CDR1 is SEHNR, CDR2 FQNEAQ (reference sequence). The CDR3 coding sequence is TGTGCCAGCAGCTCCATGGGGTTGGATGAGCAGTTCTTC. This encodes CASSSMGLDEQFF.

This clonotype was observed at least ten times. The rearrangement uses TRBV28 and TRBJ1-5; weak D call: TRBD1 (5 bases). Trimming removed 5 bases from V and 1 base from J, with 9 bases in between. The germline V gene has CDR1 MDHEN and CDR2 SYDVKM. CDR3 length equals 14 residues. The CDR3 region is CASSTTESNQPQHF. Written as DNA, the CDR3 is TGTGCCAGCAGTACGACAGAAAGCAATCAGCCCCAGCATTTT. Full variable domain (rest looked up from reference TRBV28 and TRBJ1-5): DVKVTQSSRYLVKRTGEKVFLECVQDMDHENMFWYRQDPGLGLRLIYFSYDVKMKEKGDIPEGYSVSREKKERFSLILESASTNQTSMYLCASSTTESNQPQHFGDGTRLSIL.

This clonotype was detected ten times or more. V gene TRBV7-2 combines with J gene TRBJ2-1, with 9 bases that match TRBD2. From germline, CDR1 is SGHTA and CDR2 FQGNSA. This CDR3 contains 15 residues. Germline trimming cut 5 bases from V and 7 bases from J; bases unmatched to any gene: 9. Written as DNA, the CDR3 is TGTGCCAGCAGCCCTTTTCTGCGGGGGGGGAATGAGCAGTTCTTC. This encodes CASSPFLRGGNEQFF.

The CDR3 region is CSAPDLFGEQYF. CDR3 nucleotides: TGCAGTGCTCCGGACCTATTCGGCGAGCAGTACTTC. This chain links TRBV20-1 with TRBJ2-7; D uncertain. Germline V gene lookup returns CDR1 DFQATT and CDR2 SNEGSKA (reference sequence). This CDR3 has 12 residues. V was clipped by 5 bases and J by 6 bases, with 14 bases between them.

This clonotype was seen at least ten times. The chain is built from TRBV6-2 or TRBV6-3 and TRBJ1-5; no clear D. The length of the CDR3 is 14 residues. V was clipped by 0 bases and J by 6 bases, with 9 bases between them. Germline loops: CDR1 MNHEY, CDR2 SVGEGT. The CDR3 reads CASSYSGAGQPQHF. The CDR3 DNA follows: TGTGCCAGCAGTTACTCTGGAGCGGGTCAGCCCCAGCATTTT.

This clonotype showed up many times. The J gene is TRBJ2-3, the V gene TRBV5-1; 7 nucleotides line up with TRBD1. The CDR3 covers 16 residues. Per germline, CDR1 SGHRS and CDR2 YFSETQ. V lost 0 bases to trimming and J lost 1 base; unmatched junction nucleotides: 5. The CDR3 here is CASSLGQGAGTDTQYF. CDR3 DNA: TGCGCCAGCAGCTTGGGACAGGGCGCGGGCACAGATACGCAGTATTTT.

Ten or more counts support this clonotype. V usage is TRBV7-3 and J usage is TRBJ2-3; D gene unclear. The CDR3 totals 13 residues. From germline, CDR1 is SGHTA and CDR2 FQGTGA. V shed 2 bases and J shed 3 bases, with 6 bases lying between them. The CDR3 coding sequence is TGTGCCAGCAGCTTACAAGGGACAGATACGCAGTATTTT. Translated, it gives CASSLQGTDTQYF.

In this sample, this clonotype turned up many times. This chain joins TRBV4-1 and TRBJ2-5, with 12 bases matching TRBD2. Germline loops: CDR1 MGHRA, CDR2 YSYEKL. This CDR3 is 18 amino acids long. The V gene end was trimmed by 1 base and the J gene end by 4 bases; junction bases not matched to a gene: 10. This chain's CDR3 is CASSQGGLAGPVRETQYF. For the CDR3, the DNA is TGCGCCAGCAGCCAAGGGGGACTAGCGGGCCCGGTGAGAGAGACCCAGTACTTC.

This clonotype was counted a few times. The chain carries TRBV15 and TRBJ2-6; TRBD1 might be the D (5 bases). V was clipped by 0 bases and J by 0 bases, with 9 bases between them. The CDR3 runs 17 residues. Germline CDR1 is LNHNV and CDR2 is YYDKDF (reference sequence). CDR3 residues: CATSRDWGNSGANVLTF. CDR3 DNA: TGTGCCACCAGCAGAGATTGGGGCAACTCTGGGGCCAACGTCCTGACTTTC.

This clonotype came up a few times. The V gene is TRBV5-1, the J gene TRBJ2-1; 14 nucleotides align to TRBD2. CDR3 size: 18 residues. With V trimmed by 4 bases and J by 6 bases, 12 bases remained unmatched. Per the germline V gene, CDR1 is SGHRS and CDR2 is YFSETQ. This chain's CDR3 is CASSRGLAGGPSPNEQFF. In DNA, the CDR3 is TGCGCCAGCAGCCGTGGACTAGCGGGGGGTCCATCCCCCAATGAGCAGTTCTTC.

Concerning this clonotype itself: At one end the junction does not follow the germline gene, possibly because of a read error. This sequence joins TRBV18 and TRBJ2-7; D gene uncertain. Germline CDR1 is KGHSH and CDR2 is LQKENI. CDR3 size: 14 residues. This CDR3 is CASSRDSSSSEQYF. CDR3 coding DNA: TGTGCCAGCTCACGCGACTCATCGTCCTCCGAGCAGTACTTC.

This clonotype was found many times. V is TRBV6-1 and J is TRBJ2-3, with D possibly being TRBD1 (6 bases). CDR3 size: 13 residues. The V end was cut by 7 bases, the J end by 2 bases, with 10 bases between. Germline V gene lookup returns CDR1 MNHNS and CDR2 SASEGT. Here the CDR3 DNA reads TGTGCCAGCAAGAGGGACAACACAGATACGCAGTATTTT. Residues: CASKRDNTDTQYF.

This clonotype was picked up many times. The CDR3: CASSLRSGTSGATDTQYF. The CDR3 coding sequence is TGTGCCAGCAGCTTACGGTCCGGGACTAGCGGGGCTACAGATACGCAGTATTTT. The V call is TRBV7-2, the J call TRBJ2-3, with 13 bases fitting TRBD2. The germline V gene has CDR1 SGHTA and CDR2 FQGNSA. CDR3 length equals 18 residues. After removal of 2 bases from V and 3 bases from J, the junction contained 8 bases not matched to a gene.

This clonotype was observed many times. CDR3 sequence (DNA): TGTGCCAGCAGCCCACCGGGGGGGGTGAACTACAATGAGCAGTTCTTC. Translation: CASSPPGGVNYNEQFF. The chain joins TRBV7-3 to TRBJ2-1; TRBD2 aligns across 8 bases. The CDR3 runs 16 residues. After removal of 5 bases from V and 3 bases from J, the junction contained 9 bases not matched to a gene. Germline-derived CDR1 and CDR2 are SGHTA and FQGTGA.

This clonotype was detected many times. The V gene is TRBV25-1, the J gene TRBJ2-6; D ambiguous. The germline CDR1 and CDR2 sequences are MGHDK and SYGVNS. CDR3 length equals 16 residues. Trimming pared 4 bases from V and 1 base from J, leaving 11 bases between. Here the CDR3 DNA reads TGTGCCAGCAGTGCCTCGACCCTGTCTGGGGCCAACGTCCTGACTTTC. The encoded protein is CASSASTLSGANVLTF.

About this clonotype itself: Being one base from a much bigger clone, this may be a read error. The V gene is TRBV6-2 or TRBV6-3, the J gene TRBJ2-5, with D maybe TRBD2 (6 bases). V was cut by 7 bases and J by 1 base, with 16 bases left in between. CDR1 and CDR2 from the germline V gene are MNHEY and SVGEGT. CDR3 length: 15 amino acids. CDR3 protein: CASTLLWDFQETQYF. As DNA, the CDR3 is TGTGCCAGCACTCTCCTGTGGGACTTCCAAGAGACCCAGTACTTC.